Listed below are T cell receptor beta chains from one sample, sequenced in a study of immune evolution from preneoplasia to lung adenocarcinoma. Repertoires were generated with immunoSEQ multiplex PCR, while TCRdb's copy carries only in-frame clones and drops some. The data show about 3,000 clones, more than 75% seen once. The sequencing input was FFPE adjacent normal lung tissue. These receptors originate from a person aged 60 to 80 with lung adenocarcinoma. Both conserved end residues are part of each CDR3. The D gene is left open where the match is weak. Where a row states a size, it is once, few, many or the class of an expanded clone; other rows omit it.

TRBJ2-3	TRBV7-3	17	TRBD2	NA	TGTGCCAGCAGCTCTTATGTTAGCGGGGGGGCGGTAGATACGCAGTATTTT	CASSSYVSGGAVDTQYF
TRBJ1-6	TRBV19	15	NA	NA	TGTGCCAGTAGTACCCCGGGACACTATAATTCACCCCTCCACTTT	CASSTPGHYNSPLHF
TRBJ1-3	TRBV18	14	NA	NA	TGTGCCAGCTCAGCAGGACAGCGCGGAAACACCATATATTTT	CASSAGQRGNTIYF
TRBJ2-2	TRBV7-8	15	TRBD1	NA	TGTGCCAGCAGCTTGACAGGGCCGAACACCGGGGAGCTGTTTTTT	CASSLTGPNTGELFF
TRBJ1-4	TRBV28	11	NA	NA	TGTGCCAGCGGACAGCTTGAAAAACTGTTTTTT	CASGQLEKLFF
TRBJ1-2	TRBV4-1	15	NA	once	TGCGCCAGCAGCCAAGATTGGAAGGGGCGGGTTGGCTACACCTTC	CASSQDWKGRVGYTF
TRBJ1-5	TRBV27	13	NA	NA	TGTGCCAGCAGTAAATATAGCAATCAGCCCCAGCATTTT	CASSKYSNQPQHF
TRBJ2-5	TRBV7-9	16	TRBD1	once	TGTGCCAGCAGCTTGTCCGGGGACAGGGAACGAGAGACCCAGTACTTC	CASSLSGDRERETQYF
TRBJ2-7	TRBV28	12	NA	NA	TGTGCCAGCAGTTGGGTATCTGGCGAGCAGTACTTC	CASSWVSGEQYF
TRBJ2-5	TRBV25-1	14	NA	NA	TGTGCCAGCAGTGAATGGACAAGTAGAGAGACCCAGTACTTC	CASSEWTSRETQYF
TRBJ2-7	TRBV7-9	14	NA	NA	TGTGCCAGCAGCTTCGGCCGATCGGGGTCCGAGCAGTACTTC	CASSFGRSGSEQYF
TRBJ2-3	TRBV9	13	NA	NA	TGTGCCAGCAGCGTAGGAGGCACAGATACGCAGTATTTT	CASSVGGTDTQYF